Following are 12 T cell receptor beta chains from one sample sequenced in a study of blood T cell repertoires in COVID-19. The data were produced by immunoSEQ multiplex PCR, yet TCRdb's version contains in-frame clones alone and is incomplete. The repertoire holds 240,000 or so clones, with roughly nine tenths as singletons. The sequenced sample consisted of peripheral blood. The origin of the receptors is a man in his 60s who had recovered from COVID-19.

This clone was observed a few times. The CDR3 reads CASSIDDPPRDTQYF. Written as DNA, the CDR3 is TGTGCCAGTAGTATAGATGACCCGCCCAGGGATACGCAGTATTTT. The gene calls are TRBV19 and TRBJ2-3; D remains unclear. The CDR3 totals 15 residues. Germline V gene lookup returns CDR1 LNHDA and CDR2 SQIVND (reference sequence). V was trimmed by 0 bases and J by 6 bases, leaving 13 bases between them.

The chain uses TRBV27 and TRBJ2-7; TRBD2 agrees at 8 bases. Germline lookup yields CDR1 MNHEY and CDR2 SMNVEV (reference sequence). CDR3 length: 16 amino acids. The J segment lost 2 bases and the V segment lost 5 bases, leaving 11 bases of the junction unmatched. The CDR3: CASSPRRLAGPYEQYF. The DNA of the CDR3 is TGTGCCAGCAGTCCTCGGCGGCTAGCGGGCCCCTACGAGCAGTACTTC.

Written as DNA, the CDR3 is TGCAGCGTTGATCGTGGGGCTGAGACCCAGTACTTC. Encoded protein: CSVDRGAETQYF. This chain links TRBV29-1 with TRBJ2-5, with a tentative D call TRBD1 (5 bases). Trimming took 3 bases from V and 5 from J, leaving 10 bases between them. The germline V gene encodes CDR1 SQVTM and CDR2 ANQGSEA. The CDR3 contains 12 residues.

The chain uses TRBV7-8 and TRBJ1-4; D not resolved. This CDR3 has 14 amino acids. The V gene's germline CDR1 is SGHVS and CDR2 FQNEAQ. V lost 2 bases, J lost 5 bases, and 9 bases lay in between. CDR3 bases: TGTGCCAGCAGCTTAACTCTGAGGAATGAAAAACTGTTTTTT. This encodes CASSLTLRNEKLFF.

The genes are TRBV5-5 and TRBJ2-2; TRBD1 is a possible D gene (5 bases). Trimming cost V 0 bases and J 3 bases, with 9 bases left between them. The CDR3 length is 15 residues. Germline CDR1 is SGHKS and CDR2 is YYEKEE (reference sequence). The CDR3 region is CASSLVATDTGELFF. In nucleotides, the CDR3 is TGTGCCAGCAGCTTGGTGGCGACAGACACCGGGGAGCTGTTTTTT.

The J gene is TRBJ1-2, the V gene TRBV20-1, with 9 bases lining up with TRBD1. Germline CDR1 is DFQATT and CDR2 is SNEGSKA (reference sequence). CDR3 size: 11 residues. CDR3 loop: CRATGGSGYTF. As DNA, the CDR3 is TGCAGAGCGACAGGGGGAAGTGGCTACACCTTC.

J is TRBJ2-2 and V is TRBV19, with TRBD2 matching 9 bases. The germline V gene encodes CDR1 LNHDA and CDR2 SQIVND (reference sequence). The trim removed 3 bases at V and 7 bases at J, leaving 9 bases unmatched. The CDR3 sequence is 16 residues long. The CDR3 DNA follows: TGTGCCAGTAGTATCGGCCCTAGCGGGGTACACGGGGAGCTGTTTTTT. It yields the protein CASSIGPSGVHGELFF. The complete variable domain, with remaining parts taken from reference TRBV19 and TRBJ2-2, reads DGGITQSPKYLFRKEGQNVTLSCEQNLNHDAMYWYRQDPGQGLRLIYYSQIVNDFQKGDIAEGYSVSREKKESFPLTVTSAQKNPTAFYLCASSIGPSGVHGELFFGEGSRLTVL.

This rearrangement joins TRBV4-1 to TRBJ1-4; TRBD1 matches 12 bases. Trimming removed 3 bases from V and 4 bases from J; junction bases left unmatched: 3. The CDR3 contains 16 residues. From germline, CDR1 is MGHRA and CDR2 YSYEKL. The CDR3 DNA follows: TGCGCCAGCAGCCAGGGACAGGGGGCTGGTAATGAAAAACTGTTTTTT. Protein product: CASSQGQGAGNEKLFF.

The chain joins TRBV6-1 to TRBJ1-1; the D gene is possibly TRBD1 (5 bases). The V gene's germline CDR1 is MNHNS and CDR2 SASEGT. Between the trimmed V and J ends, which lost 3 bases and 5 bases, there was a span of 10 bases. The CDR3 loop spans 13 amino acids. CDR3 region: CASSDAGWTEAFF. CDR3 bases: TGTGCCAGCAGTGACGCAGGGTGGACTGAAGCTTTCTTT.

This chain joins TRBV5-4 and TRBJ1-3; TRBD1 might be the D (5 bases). The germline gives CDR1 SGHNT, CDR2 YYREEE (reference sequence). V was cut by 4 bases and J by 0 bases, with 8 bases left in between. The length of the CDR3 is 14 residues. The CDR3 loop reads CASSRQNSGNTIYF. In DNA form, the CDR3 reads TGTGCCAGCAGCCGACAGAACTCTGGAAACACCATATATTTT.

The chain couples TRBV6-5 to TRBJ2-7, with D possibly being TRBD1 (6 bases). The CDR3 runs to 16 residues. Germline loops: CDR1 MNHEY, CDR2 SVGAGI. V was trimmed by 0 bases and J by 5 bases, leaving 17 bases between them. CDR3 loop: CASSYSRRGPIDEQYF. For the CDR3, the DNA is TGTGCCAGCAGTTACTCGCGCAGGGGCCCTATTGACGAGCAGTACTTC.

The chain has TRBV5-4 and TRBJ2-3; possible D gene TRBD2, 6 bases. This CDR3 is 16 amino acids long. CDR1 and CDR2 from the germline V gene are SGHNT and YYREEE (reference sequence). Trimming took off 2 bases at V and 3 bases at J, with 16 bases between the two ends. The CDR3 nucleotides are TGTGCCAGCAGCTTCGGGGGACGGACGGTGACAGATACGCAGTATTTT. As protein: CASSFGGRTVTDTQYF.